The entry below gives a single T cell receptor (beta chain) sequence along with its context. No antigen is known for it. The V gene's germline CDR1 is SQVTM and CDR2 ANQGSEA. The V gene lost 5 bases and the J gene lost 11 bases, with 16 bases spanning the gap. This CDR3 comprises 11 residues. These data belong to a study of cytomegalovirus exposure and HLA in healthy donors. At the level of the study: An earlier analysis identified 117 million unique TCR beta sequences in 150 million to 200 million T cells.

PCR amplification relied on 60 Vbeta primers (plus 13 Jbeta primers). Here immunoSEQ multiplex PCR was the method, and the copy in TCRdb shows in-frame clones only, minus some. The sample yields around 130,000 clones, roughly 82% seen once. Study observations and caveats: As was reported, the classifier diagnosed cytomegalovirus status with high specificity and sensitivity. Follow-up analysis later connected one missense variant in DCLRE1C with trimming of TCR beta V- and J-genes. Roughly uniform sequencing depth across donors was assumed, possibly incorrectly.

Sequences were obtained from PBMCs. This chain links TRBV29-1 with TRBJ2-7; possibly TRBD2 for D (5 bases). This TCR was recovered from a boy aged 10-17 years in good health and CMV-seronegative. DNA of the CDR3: TGCAGCGTTAAGGATTCCGTCGGGAAGTACTTC. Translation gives CSVKDSVGKYF.